Each of the 15 T cell receptor beta chains below was sequenced from the same sample in a study of vaccination effects on CD4 cells after COVID-19 (dated by TCRdb to about 2022). The ViraFEST assay stimulated PBMC with viral peptide pools and then used TCR sequencing to identify antigen-specific CD4+ T cell clonotypes by expansion. After more than 9 days of culture, CD4+ T cells were isolated with the EasySep CD4+ T cell isolation kit. Their antigens are not known. The library was prepared using the immunoSEQ multiplex PCR assay. As stored in TCRdb, this immuneACCESS dataset retains in-frame rearrangements with V and J assigned. A fraction of the clones does not appear; measured against another copy, unresolved V genes explain less than half of the discrepancy, and the remainder lacks a known reason. The sample has 20,000 to 25,000 clones on record, around 70% of them singletons. 10% to 15% of the sample is taken by the ten largest.

The source material was CD4+ T cells from PBMCs cultured with HCoV-229E spike peptides, sampled before COVID-19 vaccination. Explained via the paper, the cell subset or site label denotes: HCoV-229E spike overlapping peptide pool stimulation. The receptors here all came from a human donor who received a COVID-19 vaccine.

The gene calls are TRBV10-2 and TRBJ2-7; no reliable D call. The V end lost 7 bases, the J end lost 0 bases, and 10 bases lay between the germline ends. The CDR3 totals 13 residues. Germline CDR1 reads WSHSY; CDR2 reads SAAADI. The CDR3 DNA reads TGCGCCAGCACCCAGCAACCCTCCTACGAGCAGTACTTC. The encoded protein is CASTQQPSYEQYF.

The chain employs TRBV7-8 and TRBJ1-2; 9 nucleotides line up with TRBD1. Germline loops: CDR1 SGHVS, CDR2 FQNEAQ. Trimming at V came to 2 bases and at J to 5 bases, leaving 3 bases not matched to a gene. The CDR3 loop spans 14 amino acids. The CDR3 sequence is CASSLPDRGYGYTF. The CDR3 nucleotides read TGTGCCAGCAGCTTACCTGACAGGGGGTATGGCTACACCTTC.

The chain has TRBV4-2 and TRBJ1-6; D not certain. The ends were cut back, 0 bases at V and 1 base at J, with 7 bases in the middle. This CDR3 spans 16 amino acids. CDR1 and CDR2 (germline): LGHNA, YNFKEQ. The CDR3 region has the DNA TGTGCCAGCAGCCAAGATCAGAGTTCCTATAATTCACCCCTCCACTTT. Protein product: CASSQDQSSYNSPLHF.

V gene TRBV18 combines with J gene TRBJ2-7; 8 bases are a match to TRBD1. This CDR3 comprises 15 residues. The ends lost 3 bases at V and 3 bases at J; junction bases unmatched: 7. Per the germline V gene, CDR1 is KGHSH and CDR2 is LQKENI. CDR3 loop: CASSPAGTGFYEQYF. DNA of the CDR3: TGTGCCAGCTCACCCGCCGGGACAGGATTCTACGAGCAGTACTTC.

The chain has TRBV9 and TRBJ1-4; D uncertain. CDR3 length equals 14 residues. The ends were cut back, 3 bases at V and 1 base at J, with 7 bases in the middle. Germline-derived CDR1 and CDR2 are SGDLS and YYNGEE. CDR3 in amino acids: CASSAGLTNEKLFF. DNA of the CDR3: TGTGCCAGCAGCGCGGGCTTAACTAATGAAAAACTGTTTTTT.

The V call is TRBV5-1, the J call TRBJ1-2; no definite D call. The CDR3 is 14 amino acids. The V end was cut by 0 bases, the J end by 4 bases, with 10 bases between. Per germline, CDR1 SGHRS and CDR2 YFSETQ. CDR3 sequence (DNA): TGCGCCAGCAGCTTGGCCGACATCTCCTATGGCTACACCTTC. Encoded protein: CASSLADISYGYTF.

This clone is deemed medium-sized (0.01 to 0.1%). The chain joins TRBV5-4 to TRBJ2-5, with 8 bases fitting TRBD1. Germline V gene sequence: CDR1 SGHNT, CDR2 YYREEE (reference sequence). CDR3 length: 15 residues. Germline trimming cut 3 bases from V and 1 base from J; bases unmatched to any gene: 5. This CDR3 reads CASSSPDRVQETQYF. The CDR3, as DNA: TGTGCCAGCAGCTCCCCGGACAGGGTCCAAGAGACCCAGTACTTC.

The CDR3 region is CASSVTGGGGREGYTF. CDR3 bases: TGTGCCAGCAGCGTGACAGGGGGAGGTGGTCGAGAGGGCTACACCTTC. The chain has TRBV7-6 and TRBJ1-2; TRBD1 agrees at 9 bases. The trim removed 5 bases at V and 8 bases at J, leaving 15 bases unmatched. Germline lookup yields CDR1 SGHVS and CDR2 FNYEAQ. The CDR3 has 16 amino acids.

The V call is TRBV7-2, the J call TRBJ2-7; the match to TRBD2 covers 8 bases. Looked up from germline, CDR1 is SGHTA and CDR2 is FQGNSA. There are 15 residues in the CDR3. The V segment lost 8 bases and the J segment 0 bases; nucleotides outside the gene matches: 9. CDR3 loop: CASAIAGISSYEQYF. CDR3 coding DNA: TGTGCCAGCGCCATAGCGGGGATAAGCTCCTACGAGCAGTACTTC.

The V call is TRBV4-1, the J call TRBJ2-7; D might be TRBD1 (6 bases). Germline CDR1 reads MGHRA; CDR2 reads YSYEKL. V lost 1 base, J lost 4 bases, and 14 bases lay in between. This CDR3 comprises 15 residues. The CDR3 reads CASSQGDTSFYEQYF. The CDR3 DNA sequence: TGCGCCAGCAGCCAAGGGGACACTTCCTTTTACGAGCAGTACTTC.

This chain connects TRBV6-5 to TRBJ2-5, with 7 positions matching TRBD1. This CDR3 is 13 amino acids long. CDR1 is MNHEY, CDR2 SVGAGI, per germline. Trimming at V came to 6 bases and at J to 3 bases, leaving 4 bases not matched to a gene. The CDR3 nucleotides read TGTGCCAGCAGGCACGGGACAGAAGAGACCCAGTACTTC. This gives the protein CASRHGTEETQYF.

V usage is TRBV6-4 and J usage is TRBJ2-5; 9 positions agree with TRBD2. Germline assignment: CDR1 MRHNA and CDR2 SNTAGT. The CDR3 is 13 residues long. After removal of 0 bases from V and 7 bases from J, the junction contained 0 bases not matched to a gene. The CDR3 DNA reads as TGTGCCAGCAGTGACTCGCGGGAGGGGACCCAGTACTTC. It yields the protein CASSDSREGTQYF.

V gene TRBV3-1 (or the pseudogene TRBV3-2) combines with J gene TRBJ2-7; D is ambiguous. Trimming removed 0 bases at V and 6 bases at J, with 9 bases between. The germline V gene encodes CDR1 LGHDT and CDR2 YNNKEL (reference sequence). This CDR3 has 13 residues. CDR3 region: CASSQEGWGEQYF. The CDR3 region has the DNA TGTGCCAGCAGCCAAGAGGGGTGGGGCGAGCAGTACTTC.

The chain recombines TRBV6-5 with TRBJ1-5; 10 bases align to TRBD1. In germline, CDR1 is MNHEY, CDR2 SVGAGI. The CDR3 covers 14 residues. V shed 1 base, J shed 6 bases, and the junction held 0 bases outside the gene matches. CDR3 protein: CASSYWTGGQPQHF. For the CDR3, the DNA is TGTGCCAGCAGTTACTGGACAGGGGGTCAGCCCCAGCATTTT.

The genes are TRBV10-3 and TRBJ1-3, with D unclear. This CDR3 has 12 residues. V lost 11 bases and J 1 base, leaving 9 bases between the germline ends. The V gene's germline CDR1 is ENHRY and CDR2 SYGVKD. The CDR3 DNA is TGTGCCCTATCCCCTTCTGGAAACACCATATATTTT. Protein product: CALSPSGNTIYF.